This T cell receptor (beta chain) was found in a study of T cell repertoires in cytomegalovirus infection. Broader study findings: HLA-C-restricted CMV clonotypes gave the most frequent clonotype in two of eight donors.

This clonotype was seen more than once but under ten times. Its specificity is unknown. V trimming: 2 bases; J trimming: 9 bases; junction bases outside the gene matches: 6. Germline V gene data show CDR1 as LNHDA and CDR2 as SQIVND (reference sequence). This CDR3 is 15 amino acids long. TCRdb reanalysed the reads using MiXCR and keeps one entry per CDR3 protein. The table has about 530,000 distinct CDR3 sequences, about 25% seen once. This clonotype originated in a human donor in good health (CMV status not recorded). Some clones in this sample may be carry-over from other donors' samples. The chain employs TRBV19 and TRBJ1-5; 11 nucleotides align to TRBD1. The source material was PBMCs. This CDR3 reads CASSISRDRGSPQHF. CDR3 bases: TGTGCCAGTAGTATATCTCGGGACAGGGGGTCGCCCCAGCATTTT.